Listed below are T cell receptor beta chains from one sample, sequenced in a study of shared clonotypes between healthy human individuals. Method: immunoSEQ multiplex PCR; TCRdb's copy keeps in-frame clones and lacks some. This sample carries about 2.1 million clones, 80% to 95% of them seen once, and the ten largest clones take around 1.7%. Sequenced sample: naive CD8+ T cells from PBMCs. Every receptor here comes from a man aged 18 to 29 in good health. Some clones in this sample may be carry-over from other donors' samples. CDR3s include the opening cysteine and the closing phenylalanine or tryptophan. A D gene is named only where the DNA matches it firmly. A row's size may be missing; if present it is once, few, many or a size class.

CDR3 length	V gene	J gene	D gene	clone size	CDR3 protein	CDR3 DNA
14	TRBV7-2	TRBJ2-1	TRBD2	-	CASSYTGTSYEQFF	TGTGCCAGCAGCTACACCGGGACTAGTTATGAGCAGTTCTTC
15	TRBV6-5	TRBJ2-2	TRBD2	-	CASSYAGGPAGELFF	TGTGCCAGCAGTTATGCGGGAGGCCCAGCCGGGGAGCTGTTTTTT
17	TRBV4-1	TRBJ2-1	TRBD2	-	CASSQDMSVAGGPEQFF	TGCGCCAGCAGCCAAGATATGTCGGTAGCGGGAGGGCCCGAGCAGTTCTTC
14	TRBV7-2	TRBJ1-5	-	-	CASSLIGTNQPQHF	TGTGCCAGCAGCTTAATAGGAACCAATCAGCCCCAGCATTTT
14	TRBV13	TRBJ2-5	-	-	CASTELGTGETQYF	TGTGCCAGCACCGAATTAGGGACCGGGGAGACCCAGTACTTC
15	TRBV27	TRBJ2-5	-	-	CASSLWSRARGEQYF	TGTGCCAGCAGTTTATGGTCCAGGGCAAGAGGGGAGCAGTACTTC
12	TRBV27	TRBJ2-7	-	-	CASRPNSYEQYF	TGTGCCAGCAGACCAAATTCCTACGAGCAGTACTTC
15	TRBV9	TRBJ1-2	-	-	CASSLGTRGNYGYTF	TGTGCCAGCAGCCTAGGGACCCGGGGTAACTATGGCTACACCTTC
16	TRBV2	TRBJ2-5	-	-	CASSGLGEKPLLAQYF	TGTGCCAGCAGTGGGCTAGGGGAGAAGCCCCTGTTGGCCCAGTACTTC
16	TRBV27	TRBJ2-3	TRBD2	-	CASRPLAELTTDTQYF	TGTGCCAGCAGGCCTCTAGCGGAACTTACCACAGATACGCAGTATTTT
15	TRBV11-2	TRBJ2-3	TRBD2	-	CASSFRLAVTDTQYF	TGTGCCAGCAGCTTTCGACTAGCCGTCACAGATACGCAGTATTTT
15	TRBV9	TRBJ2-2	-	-	CASSVSGGNTGELFF	TGTGCCAGCAGCGTCAGTGGCGGGAACACCGGGGAGCTGTTTTTT
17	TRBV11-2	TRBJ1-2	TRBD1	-	CASSFGGGGAKFYGYTF	TGTGCCAGCAGCTTCGGGGGAGGGGGCGCAAAATTCTATGGCTACACCTTC
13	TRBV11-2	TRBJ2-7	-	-	CASSLEPLYEQYF	TGTGCCAGCAGCTTAGAACCGCTCTACGAGCAGTACTTC
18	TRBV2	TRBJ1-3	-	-	CASSEKGLRPSLANTIYF	TGTGCCAGCAGTGAAAAGGGGCTCAGACCTAGTCTTGCGAACACCATATATTTT
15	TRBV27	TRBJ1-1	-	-	CASSSYQGQNTEAFF	TGTGCCAGCAGCTCGTATCAGGGGCAGAACACTGAAGCTTTCTTT
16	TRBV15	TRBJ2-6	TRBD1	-	CATSGGQGFGANVLTF	TGTGCCACCAGCGGAGGACAGGGCTTTGGGGCCAACGTCCTGACTTTC
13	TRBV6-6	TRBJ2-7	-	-	CASTDDTSYEQYF	TGTGCCAGTACGGACGACACATCCTACGAGCAGTACTTC
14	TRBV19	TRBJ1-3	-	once	CASSTWDLGNTIYF	TGTGCCAGTAGTACTTGGGACTTAGGAAACACCATATATTTT
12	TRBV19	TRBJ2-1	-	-	CASGARYNEQFF	TGTGCCAGTGGGGCGCGGTACAATGAGCAGTTCTTC
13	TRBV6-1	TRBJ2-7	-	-	CASSAGRSYEQYF	TGTGCCAGCAGTGCGGGACGGAGCTACGAGCAGTACTTC
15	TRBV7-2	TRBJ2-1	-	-	CASSLDRSPYNEQFF	TGTGCCAGCAGCTTAGATCGCAGCCCCTACAATGAGCAGTTCTTC
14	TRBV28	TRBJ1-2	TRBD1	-	CAVGDRGLFYGYTF	TGTGCCGTCGGGGACAGGGGACTCTTCTATGGCTACACCTTC